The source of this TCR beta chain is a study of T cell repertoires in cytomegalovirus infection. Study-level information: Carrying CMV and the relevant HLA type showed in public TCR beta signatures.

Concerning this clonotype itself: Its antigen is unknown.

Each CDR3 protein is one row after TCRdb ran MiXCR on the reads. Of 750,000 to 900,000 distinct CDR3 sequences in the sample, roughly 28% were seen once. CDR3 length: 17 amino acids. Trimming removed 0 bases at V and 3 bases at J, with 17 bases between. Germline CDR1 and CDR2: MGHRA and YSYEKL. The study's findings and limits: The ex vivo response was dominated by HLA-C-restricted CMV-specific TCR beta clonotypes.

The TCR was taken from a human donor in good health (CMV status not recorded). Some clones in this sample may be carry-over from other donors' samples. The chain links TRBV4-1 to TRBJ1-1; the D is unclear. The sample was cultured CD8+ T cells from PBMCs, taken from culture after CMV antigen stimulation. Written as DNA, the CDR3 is TGCGCCAGCAGCCAAGAAGGTCCGGACCTTCGGGACACTGAAGCTTTCTTT. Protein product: CASSQEGPDLRDTEAFF.